One and the same sample provided the 4 T cell receptor beta chains below, sequenced in a study of human T cells and chemical hapten exposure. As to time point: patch test 1, 2 weeks after DPC sensitization. Treatment noted: therapeutic diphenylcyclopropenone sensitization with weekly scalp DPC. TCRdb independently ran MiXCR on the RACE reads; one entry per CDR3 protein. The sample contains under 200,000 distinct CDR3 sequences, more than 12% of which appear only once. This specimen consisted of whole blood, obtained in connection with sensitization to the hapten diphenylcyclopropenone (DPC). The receptors originated from a woman in her twenties or thirties with alopecia areata. Some clones in this sample may be carry-over from other donors' samples.

The chain has TRBV3-1 and TRBJ2-2; D is possibly TRBD1 or TRBD2 (5 bases each). Germline-derived CDR1 and CDR2 are LGHDT and YNNKEL (reference sequence). Trimming removed 4 bases at V and 0 bases at J, with 9 bases between. The CDR3 runs to 15 residues. The CDR3 region has the DNA TGTGCCAGCAGCCGGGACGTCGCGAACACCGGGGAGCTGTTTTTT. Residues: CASSRDVANTGELFF.

This clonotype was counted at least ten times. The chain is built from TRBV29-1 and TRBJ1-2, with D possibly matching TRBD1 (6 bases). Per germline, CDR1 SQVTM and CDR2 ANQGSEA. The CDR3 covers 13 residues. V lost 4 bases, J lost 4 bases, and 13 bases lay in between. This chain's CDR3 is CSVVSDRIYGYTF. In DNA, the CDR3 is TGCAGCGTTGTCAGTGACAGGATCTATGGCTACACCTTC.

The sample holds a few counts of this clonotype. The chain combines TRBV6-1 with TRBJ1-5; D is possibly TRBD1 (5 bases). Germline V gene sequence: CDR1 MNHNS, CDR2 SASEGT. The CDR3 runs 15 residues. Deletions cut 3 bases from V and 1 base from J, with 10 bases between. The CDR3 coding sequence is TGTGCCAGCAGTGAGGGGACGGGGAGCAATCAGCCCCAGCATTTT. Amino acid sequence: CASSEGTGSNQPQHF.

This clonotype was seen repeatedly, ten times or more. V is TRBV5-1 and J is TRBJ1-5, with TRBD1 matching over 9 bases. The CDR3 has 18 residues. The V gene's germline CDR1 is SGHRS and CDR2 YFSETQ. The trim removed 0 bases at V and 4 bases at J, leaving 11 bases unmatched. Here the CDR3 DNA reads TGCGCCAGCAGCTTGGGGACCGGGACAGGGCTTGGAAATCAGCCCCAGCATTTT. Protein product: CASSLGTGTGLGNQPQHF.